Following are 20 T cell receptor beta chains from one sample sequenced in a study of shared clonotypes between healthy human individuals. Using immunoSEQ multiplex PCR, the repertoire was profiled, and TCRdb retains in-frame clones only, with some absent. The sample has 2,500,000 or so clones; approximately 90% are singletons. The sample comprised naive CD4+ T cells sorted from blood. Subset: CD45RA+ positively selected. These receptors were taken from a man aged 18-30 years in good health.

This chain connects TRBV28 to TRBJ1-3, with D tentatively TRBD1 (5 bases). V dropped 8 bases and J dropped 4 bases, with 18 bases sitting between them. Germline V CDR1 and CDR2: MDHEN, SYDVKM. The CDR3 is made up of 15 amino acids. In DNA, the CDR3 is TGTGCCAGCCGTCCCCCGGGGGGTAGGGGAAACACCATATATTTT. As protein: CASRPPGGRGNTIYF.

This chain connects TRBV7-6 to TRBJ2-6; D might be TRBD2 (6 bases). V lost 3 bases and J lost 4, with 10 bases in between. This CDR3 is 15 amino acids long. From germline, CDR1 is SGHVS and CDR2 FNYEAQ. DNA of the CDR3: TGTGCCAGCAGCTTCGGGGGTTCCGGGGCCAACGTCCTGACTTTC. This codes for CASSFGGSGANVLTF.

V and J are TRBV9 and TRBJ1-4; D is unresolved. There are 16 residues in the CDR3. Germline CDR1 SGDLS, CDR2 YYNGEE. Trimming removed 4 bases at V and 8 bases at J, with 21 bases between. The CDR3 loop is CASSPGGTDLGEKLFF. The CDR3 coding sequence is TGTGCCAGCAGCCCCGGAGGAACGGACCTGGGGGAAAAACTGTTTTTT.

This chain connects TRBV15 to TRBJ2-5; TRBD2 might be the D (6 bases). V lost 3 bases to trimming and J lost 0 bases, with 11 bases between them. CDR1 LNHNV and CDR2 YYDKDF come from the germline V gene (reference sequence). This CDR3 is built from 15 residues. The CDR3 region has the DNA TGTGCCACCAGCAGTCTCGGGGGTAACCAAGAGACCCAGTACTTC. Its translation is CATSSLGGNQETQYF.

The chain has TRBV9 and TRBJ1-5; no clear D. V shed 2 bases and J shed 1 base, with 10 bases lying between them. CDR1 is SGDLS and CDR2 is YYNGEE in the germline V gene. CDR3 length: 15 residues. The CDR3, as DNA: TGTGCCAGCAGCGTTGGGTATGGGAGCAATCAGCCCCAGCATTTT. Its translation is CASSVGYGSNQPQHF.

This chain uses TRBV10-3 with TRBJ2-1; TRBD2 agrees at 11 bases. The junction had 12 bases not matched to a gene; V was cut back by 6 bases and J by 8 bases. Germline CDR1 ENHRY, CDR2 SYGVKD. This CDR3 region has 16 residues. CDR3 in amino acids: CAIRGGSGGATDEQFF. Written as DNA, the CDR3 is TGTGCCATCAGAGGAGGTAGCGGGGGGGCCACGGATGAGCAGTTCTTC.

Regarding this clone: Within the sample, other DNA sequences also encode this same CDR3. The rearrangement uses TRBV5-4 and TRBJ1-4, with D unclear. CDR3 length: 14 residues. V lost 0 bases and J 2 bases, leaving 5 bases between the germline ends. In germline, CDR1 is SGHNT, CDR2 YYREEE (reference sequence). The CDR3 spells CASSLEGTNEKLFF. CDR3 coding DNA: TGTGCCAGCAGCTTGGAAGGGACTAATGAAAAACTGTTTTTT. Drawing the rest from reference TRBV5-4 and TRBJ1-4, the complete variable domain is ETGVTQSPTHLIKTRGQQVTLRCSSQSGHNTVSWYQQALGQGPQFIFQYYREEENGRGNFPPRFSGLQFPNYSSELNVNALELDDSALYLCASSLEGTNEKLFFGSGTQLSVL.

The chain uses TRBV7-8 and TRBJ1-1, with 7 bases aligning to TRBD1. The J segment lost 0 bases and the V segment lost 4 bases, leaving 2 bases of the junction unmatched. This CDR3 has 14 amino acids. Germline CDR1 and CDR2: SGHVS and FQNEAQ. The CDR3 DNA sequence: TGTGCCAGCAGCTGGGGACAGCTGAACACTGAAGCTTTCTTT. It encodes CASSWGQLNTEAFF. Together with reference TRBV7-8 and TRBJ1-1, the CDR3 gives the full variable domain: GAGVSQSPRYKVAKRGQDVALRCDPISGHVSLFWYQQALGQGPEFLTYFQNEAQLDKSGLPSDRFFAERPEGSVSTLKIQRTQQEDSAVYLCASSWGQLNTEAFFGQGTRLTVV.

This clone was detected only a few times. This chain links TRBV10-2 with TRBJ1-6; no reliable D call. V was trimmed by 0 bases and J by 14 bases, leaving 8 bases between them. Per the germline V gene, CDR1 is WSHSY and CDR2 is SAAADI. The CDR3 consists of 12 residues. The CDR3 bases are TGCGCCAGCAGTGAGTCGGTCGGAGCCCTCCACTTT. It encodes CASSESVGALHF.

This clone was counted a single time. One end of the junction fails to match germline, which may point to a read error. The genes are TRBV6-6 and TRBJ2-1; 9 positions match TRBD1. In germline, CDR1 is MNHNY, CDR2 SVGAGI (reference sequence). This CDR3 region has 16 residues. The CDR3 loop reads CASNYPSGQGVNEQFF. The CDR3 coding sequence is TGTGCCAGCAATTACCCCTCGGGACAGGGCGTAAATGAGCAGTTCTTC.

The chain uses TRBV30 and TRBJ2-3; D is undetermined. Trimming took off 7 bases at V and 6 bases at J, with 20 bases between the two ends. The germline gives CDR1 GTSNPN, CDR2 SVGIG (reference sequence). The CDR3 runs to 14 residues. The CDR3 protein is CAYIKIDTHDTQYF. The CDR3 DNA follows: TGTGCCTACATCAAGATCGACACCCACGATACGCAGTATTTT. The full variable domain, in which reference TRBV30 and TRBJ2-3 provide the parts outside the CDR3, is SQTIHQWPATLVQPVGSPLSLECTVEGTSNPNLYWYRQAAGRGLQLLFYSVGIGQISSEVPQNLSASRPQDRQFILSSKKLLLSDSGFYLCAYIKIDTHDTQYFGPGTRLTVL.

V usage is TRBV7-9 and J usage is TRBJ2-5, with TRBD2 matching 8 bases. The V gene's germline CDR1 is SEHNR and CDR2 FQNEAQ (reference sequence). The CDR3 length is 11 residues. Losses at the gene ends were 8 bases for V and 8 bases for J; bases not matched to a gene: 4. CDR3 amino acids: CASSRGATQYF. CDR3 DNA sequence: TGTGCCAGCTCGCGGGGGGCAACCCAGTACTTC. Filled out from reference TRBV7-9 and TRBJ2-5, the complete variable domain reads DTGVSQNPRHKITKRGQNVTFRCDPISEHNRLYWYRQTLGQGPEFLTYFQNEAQLEKSRLLSDRFSAERPKGSFSTLEIQRTEQGDSAMYLCASSRGATQYFGPGTRLLVL.

This clone was counted once. This chain connects TRBV27 to TRBJ2-1; the match to TRBD1 covers 7 bases. There are 14 residues in the CDR3. After removal of 6 bases from V and 6 bases from J, the junction contained 8 bases not matched to a gene. Germline CDR1 MNHEY, CDR2 SMNVEV (reference sequence). This CDR3 is CASSRARGRNEQFF. Written as DNA, the CDR3 is TGTGCCAGCAGCCGTGCTAGGGGGCGCAATGAGCAGTTCTTC.

On this clone itself: The same CDR3 also results from other DNA sequences found in this sample. The J gene is TRBJ1-2, the V gene TRBV20-1, with no clear D. Looked up from germline, CDR1 is DFQATT and CDR2 is SNEGSKA (reference sequence). The CDR3 totals 11 residues. Trimming pared 6 bases from V and 3 bases from J, leaving 8 bases between. CDR3 nucleotide sequence: TGCAGTGCAACGGGTGACTATGGCTACACCTTC. Its translation is CSATGDYGYTF.

This sequence joins TRBV6-4 and TRBJ1-5, with D possibly TRBD1 on 5 matching bases. The V gene lost 2 bases and the J gene lost 1 base, with 12 bases spanning the gap. The germline V gene has CDR1 MRHNA and CDR2 SNTAGT. This CDR3 is built from 16 residues. The CDR3 coding sequence is TGTGCCAGCAGTGACGCGGGGGTCGGAAGCAATCAGCCCCAGCATTTT. As protein: CASSDAGVGSNQPQHF.

V gene TRBV18 combines with J gene TRBJ2-7; D is unclear. The CDR3 sequence is 12 residues long. V lost 3 bases and J lost 4, with 7 bases in between. CDR1 is KGHSH, CDR2 LQKENI, per germline. In nucleotides, the CDR3 is TGTGCCAGCTCACCCGCAATGTACGAGCAGTACTTC. It yields the protein CASSPAMYEQYF.

The V and J genes are TRBV5-5 and TRBJ1-3; D is uncertain. This CDR3 is 15 amino acids long. V was cut by 1 base and J by 0 bases, with 8 bases left in between. Germline CDR1 reads SGHKS; CDR2 reads YYEKEE (reference sequence). In DNA form, the CDR3 reads TGTGCCAGCAGCTTGCGAACATTCTCTGGAAACACCATATATTTT. It encodes CASSLRTFSGNTIYF.

The chain carries TRBV9 and TRBJ1-1; 8 nucleotides line up with TRBD1. The length of the CDR3 is 15 residues. After removal of 3 bases from V and 2 bases from J, the junction contained 6 bases not matched to a gene. Germline values: CDR1 SGDLS, CDR2 YYNGEE. The CDR3 sequence: CASSAWTGTNTEAFF. CDR3 nucleotides: TGTGCCAGCAGCGCTTGGACAGGGACAAACACTGAAGCTTTCTTT.

The chain uses TRBV10-1 and TRBJ1-1; the D gene is possibly TRBD1 (6 bases). Looked up from germline, CDR1 is WNHNN and CDR2 is SYGVQD (reference sequence). Trimming took off 5 bases at V and 0 bases at J, with 10 bases between the two ends. This CDR3 comprises 14 residues. The CDR3 loop is CASSYDRLNTEAFF. In DNA form, the CDR3 reads TGCGCCAGCAGTTATGACAGGCTGAACACTGAAGCTTTCTTT.

This rearrangement joins TRBV9 to TRBJ1-5; D uncertain. The V end was cut by 3 bases, the J end by 5 bases, with 9 bases between. The CDR3 runs to 13 residues. Germline CDR1 is SGDLS and CDR2 is YYNGEE. CDR3 region: CASSADWYQPQHF. As DNA, the CDR3 is TGTGCCAGCAGCGCGGACTGGTATCAGCCCCAGCATTTT.